Listed below are T cell receptor beta chains from one sample, sequenced in a study of blood T cell repertoires in COVID-19. The data were produced by immunoSEQ multiplex PCR, yet TCRdb's version contains in-frame clones alone and is incomplete. The repertoire has 150,000 to 200,000 clones, approximately 89% of them found once; the top ten carry more than 3%. The specimen was peripheral blood. The receptors derive from a man between 65 and 85 years old with acute or convalescent COVID-19. Both conserved end residues are trimmed from each CDR3. D genes are given only for firm matches.

len	j_gene	v_gene	d_gene	CDR3aa
11	TRBJ2-7	TRBV5-1	-	ASSGDISYEQY
13	TRBJ1-5	TRBV28	-	ASSFGGTGNQPQH
12	TRBJ2-1	TRBV5-1	-	ASSTTREENEQF
13	TRBJ2-5	TRBV11-1	TRBD1	ASSPGQGASETQY
15	TRBJ2-1	TRBV4-3	TRBD1	ASSQVSTGDAHNEQF
14	TRBJ2-7	TRBV6-2/TRBV6-3	TRBD1	ASSALQGARGSEQY
12	TRBJ2-2	TRBV6-4	-	ASSSGVYTGELF
12	TRBJ1-6	TRBV29-1	-	SVRDSPANSPLH
14	TRBJ1-5	TRBV30	-	AWSATRRGFGQPQH
11	TRBJ1-2	TRBV6-6	TRBD1	ASTPGQGKGYT
14	TRBJ2-3	TRBV5-6	TRBD1	ASSRDRGRDTDTQY
14	TRBJ2-2	TRBV7-9	-	ASSLGSGGLTGELF
15	TRBJ2-7	TRBV4-1	TRBD2	ASSLVPGAGEMAEQY
9	TRBJ1-3	TRBV30	-	ALHRGNTIY
13	TRBJ2-1	TRBV13	TRBD2	ASSSGLAVTNEQF
16	TRBJ1-5	TRBV6-2/TRBV6-3	TRBD1	ASSWTGTGSGSNQPQH
12	TRBJ1-2	TRBV4-3	-	ASSRGRVSYGYT
10	TRBJ1-5	TRBV6-1	-	ASSEVGVTQH
11	TRBJ1-1	TRBV18	TRBD1	ASSPPQDREAF
10	TRBJ2-7	TRBV28	-	ASYGRVGEQY
11	TRBJ1-1	TRBV6-1	-	ASSEQGNTEAF
12	TRBJ1-2	TRBV21-1	-	ASSKVPGGNGYT
14	TRBJ2-7	TRBV14	TRBD2	ASSPFRGGFSYEQY
14	TRBJ2-7	TRBV9	TRBD2	ASSGLGASGGYEQY